The clone carrying this T cell receptor beta chain has at least ten counts. What it binds is unknown. The data derive from a study of T cells in Graves' hyperthyroidism and ophthalmopathy. Study-level findings and limits: The authors' 13 V-J model separated ophthalmopathy from stable hyperthyroidism.

RNA transcripts yielded amplified TCR beta CDR3 regions. TCR CDR3 regions were first amplified by RT-PCR with HTBI primers. TCRdb reanalysed the multiplex PCR reads using MiXCR and keeps one entry per CDR3 protein. Found here are almost 50,000 distinct CDR3 sequences, less than 65% of them singletons; the top ten hold over 30%. Graves' hyperthyroidism qualified as stable when ophthalmopathy did not progress within 18 months. Patients aged 18 to 65 had newly diagnosed hyperthyroidism lasting under 2 months. Uncontrolled infection, other autoimmune disease, pregnancy and lactation each barred patients from inclusion. The source material was peripheral blood or thyroid tissue (not recorded which). The TCR originated in a man aged 18 to 35 with Graves' hyperthyroidism.

The CDR3 is CASSRVTGGGTEAFF. CDR3 in DNA: TGTGCCAGCAGCCGAGTGACAGGGGGCGGGACTGAAGCTTTCTTT. V and J are TRBV14 and TRBJ1-1, with 10 positions matching TRBD1. This CDR3 is 15 amino acids long. Germline values: CDR1 SGHDN, CDR2 FVKESK. The V segment lost 4 bases and the J segment 5 bases; nucleotides outside the gene matches: 7. Variable domain in full (rest from reference TRBV14 and TRBJ1-1): EAGVTQFPSHSVIEKGQTVTLRCDPISGHDNLYWYRRVMGKEIKFLLHFVKESKQDESGMPNNRFLAERTGGTYSTLKVQPAELEDSGVYFCASSRVTGGGTEAFFGQGTRLTVV.